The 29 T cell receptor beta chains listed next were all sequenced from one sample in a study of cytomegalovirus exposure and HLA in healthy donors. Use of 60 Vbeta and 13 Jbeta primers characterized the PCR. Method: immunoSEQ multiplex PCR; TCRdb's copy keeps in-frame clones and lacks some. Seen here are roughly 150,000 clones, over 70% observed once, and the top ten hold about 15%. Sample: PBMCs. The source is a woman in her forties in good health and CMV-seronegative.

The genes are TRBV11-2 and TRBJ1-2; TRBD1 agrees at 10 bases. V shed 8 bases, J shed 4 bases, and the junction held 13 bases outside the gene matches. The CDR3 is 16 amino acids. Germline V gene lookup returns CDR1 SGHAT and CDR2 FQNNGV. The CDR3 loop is CASFGSRDRGSYGYTF. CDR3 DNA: TGTGCCAGCTTTGGAAGCCGGGACAGGGGTAGCTATGGCTACACCTTC.

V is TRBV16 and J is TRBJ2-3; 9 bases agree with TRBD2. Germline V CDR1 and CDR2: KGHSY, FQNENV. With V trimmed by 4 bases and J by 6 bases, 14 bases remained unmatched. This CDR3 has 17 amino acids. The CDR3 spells CASSPETPGLAVDTQYF. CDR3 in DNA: TGTGCCAGCAGCCCGGAAACCCCGGGACTAGCAGTGGATACGCAGTATTTT.

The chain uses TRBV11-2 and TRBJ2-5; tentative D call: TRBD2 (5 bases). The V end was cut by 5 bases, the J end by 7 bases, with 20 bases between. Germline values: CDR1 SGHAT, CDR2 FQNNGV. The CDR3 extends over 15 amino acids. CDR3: CASSPEYKDRGTQYF. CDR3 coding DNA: TGTGCCAGCAGCCCCGAATACAAGGACCGGGGGACCCAGTACTTC.

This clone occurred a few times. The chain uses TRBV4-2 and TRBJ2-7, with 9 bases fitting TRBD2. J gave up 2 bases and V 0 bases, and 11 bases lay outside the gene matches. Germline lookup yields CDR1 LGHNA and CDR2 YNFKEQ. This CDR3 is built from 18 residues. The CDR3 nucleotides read TGTGCCAGCAGCCAAGATCTCGGTGGCGGGGGGGTCACCTACGAGCAGTACTTC. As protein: CASSQDLGGGGVTYEQYF.

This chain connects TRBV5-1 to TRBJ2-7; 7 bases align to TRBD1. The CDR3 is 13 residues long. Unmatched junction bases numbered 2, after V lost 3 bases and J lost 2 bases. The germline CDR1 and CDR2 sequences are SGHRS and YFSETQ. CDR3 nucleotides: TGCGCCAGCAGCTGGCAGGGGGCCTACGAGCAGTACTTC. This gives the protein CASSWQGAYEQYF.

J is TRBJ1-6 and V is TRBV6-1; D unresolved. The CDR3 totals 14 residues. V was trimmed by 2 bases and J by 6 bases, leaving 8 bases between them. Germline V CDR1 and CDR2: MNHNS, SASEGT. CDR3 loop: CASSENWSNSPLHF. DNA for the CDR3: TGTGCCAGCAGTGAAAATTGGAGTAATTCACCCCTCCACTTT.

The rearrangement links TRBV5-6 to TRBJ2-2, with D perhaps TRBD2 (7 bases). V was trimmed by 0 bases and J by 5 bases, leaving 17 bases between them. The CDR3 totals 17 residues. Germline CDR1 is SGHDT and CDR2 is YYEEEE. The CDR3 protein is CASSLVGGGGRTGELFF. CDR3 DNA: TGTGCCAGCAGCTTGGTTGGAGGGGGGGGAAGAACCGGGGAGCTGTTTTTT.

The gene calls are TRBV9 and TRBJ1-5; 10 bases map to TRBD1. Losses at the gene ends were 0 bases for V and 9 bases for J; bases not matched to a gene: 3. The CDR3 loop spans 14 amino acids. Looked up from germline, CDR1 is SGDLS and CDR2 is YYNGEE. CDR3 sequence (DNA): TGTGCCAGCAGCGTAGGGGACAGGGGACGGCCCCAGCATTTT. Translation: CASSVGDRGRPQHF.

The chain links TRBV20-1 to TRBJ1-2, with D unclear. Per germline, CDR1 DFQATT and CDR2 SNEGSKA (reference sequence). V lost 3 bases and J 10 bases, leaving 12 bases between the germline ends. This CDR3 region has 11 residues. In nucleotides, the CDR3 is TGCAGTGCTAGGGAAGTACAGATCTACACCTTC. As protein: CSAREVQIYTF.

The CDR3, as DNA: TGTGCCAGCAGTTCCATCTCGGGACAGAACACTGAAGCTTTCTTT. Translation: CASSSISGQNTEAFF. This chain uses TRBV28 with TRBJ1-1, with D possibly TRBD1 on 6 matching bases. This CDR3 has 15 amino acids. CDR1 is MDHEN, CDR2 SYDVKM, per germline. V lost 4 bases to trimming and J lost 1 base, with 13 bases between them.

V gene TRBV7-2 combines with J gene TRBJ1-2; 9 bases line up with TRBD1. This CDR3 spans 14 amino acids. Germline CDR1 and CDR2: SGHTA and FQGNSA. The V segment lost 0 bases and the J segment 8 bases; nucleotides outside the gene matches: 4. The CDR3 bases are TGTGCCAGCAGCTTAGCGGGGACAGGGTACGGCTACACCTTC. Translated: CASSLAGTGYGYTF.

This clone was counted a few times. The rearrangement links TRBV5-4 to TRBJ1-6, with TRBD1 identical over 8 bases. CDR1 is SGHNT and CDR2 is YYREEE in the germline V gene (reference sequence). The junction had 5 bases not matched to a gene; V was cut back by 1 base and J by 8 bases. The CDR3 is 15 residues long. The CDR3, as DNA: TGTGCCAGCAGCTTGAATTCAGGGGGCGATTCACCCCTCCACTTT. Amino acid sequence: CASSLNSGGDSPLHF. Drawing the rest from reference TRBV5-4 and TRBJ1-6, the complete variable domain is ETGVTQSPTHLIKTRGQQVTLRCSSQSGHNTVSWYQQALGQGPQFIFQYYREEENGRGNFPPRFSGLQFPNYSSELNVNALELDDSALYLCASSLNSGGDSPLHFGNGTRLTVT.

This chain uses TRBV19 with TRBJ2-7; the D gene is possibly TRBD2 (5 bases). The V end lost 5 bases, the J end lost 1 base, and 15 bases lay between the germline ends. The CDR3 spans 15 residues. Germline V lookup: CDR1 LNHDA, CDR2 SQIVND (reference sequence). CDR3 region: CASSPTDWTSYEQYF. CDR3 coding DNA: TGTGCCAGTAGTCCCACGGACTGGACTTCCTACGAGCAGTACTTC.

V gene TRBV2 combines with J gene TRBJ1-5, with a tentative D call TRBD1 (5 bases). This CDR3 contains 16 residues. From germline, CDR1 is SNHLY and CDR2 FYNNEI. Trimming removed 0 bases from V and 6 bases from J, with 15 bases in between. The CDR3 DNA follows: TGTGCCAGCAGTGAAGCGTGGGGGGGGGTAGTTCAGCCCCAGCATTTT. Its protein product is CASSEAWGGVVQPQHF.

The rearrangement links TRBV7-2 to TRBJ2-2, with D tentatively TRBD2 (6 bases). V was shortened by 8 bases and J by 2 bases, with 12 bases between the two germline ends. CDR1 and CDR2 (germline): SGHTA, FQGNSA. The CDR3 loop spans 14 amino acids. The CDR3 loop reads CASVVLANTGELFF. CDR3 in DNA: TGTGCCAGCGTCGTACTAGCTAACACCGGGGAGCTGTTTTTT.

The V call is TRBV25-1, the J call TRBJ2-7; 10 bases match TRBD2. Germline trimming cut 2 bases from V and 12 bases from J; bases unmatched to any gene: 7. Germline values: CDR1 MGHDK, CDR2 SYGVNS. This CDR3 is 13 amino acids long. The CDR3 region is CASSELAGEARYF. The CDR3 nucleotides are TGTGCCAGCAGTGAACTAGCGGGAGAGGCGCGGTACTTC.

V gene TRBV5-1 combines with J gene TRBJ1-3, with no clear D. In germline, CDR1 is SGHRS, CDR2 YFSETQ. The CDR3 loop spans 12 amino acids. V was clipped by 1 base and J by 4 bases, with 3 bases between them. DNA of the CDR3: TGCGCCAGCAGCTTGCCGGGAAACACCATATATTTT. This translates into CASSLPGNTIYF.

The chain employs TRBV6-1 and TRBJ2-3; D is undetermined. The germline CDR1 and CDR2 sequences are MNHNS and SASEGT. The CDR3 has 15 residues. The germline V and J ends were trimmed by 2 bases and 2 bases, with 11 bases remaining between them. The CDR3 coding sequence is TGTGCCAGCAGTGAAATTGTAGAACCCACAGATACGCAGTATTTT. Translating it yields CASSEIVEPTDTQYF.

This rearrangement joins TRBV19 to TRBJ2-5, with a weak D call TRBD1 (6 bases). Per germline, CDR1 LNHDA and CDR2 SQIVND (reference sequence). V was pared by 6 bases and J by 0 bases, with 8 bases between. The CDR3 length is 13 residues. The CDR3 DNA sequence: TGTGCCAGTAGAGGACAGAACCAAGAGACCCAGTACTTC. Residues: CASRGQNQETQYF.

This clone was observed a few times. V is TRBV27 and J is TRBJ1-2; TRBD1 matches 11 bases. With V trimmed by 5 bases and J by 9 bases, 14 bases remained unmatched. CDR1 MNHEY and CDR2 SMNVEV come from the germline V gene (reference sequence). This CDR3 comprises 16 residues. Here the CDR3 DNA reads TGTGCCAGCAGTCCTTTGGGGGGGACAGGGGGAGGTAGCTACACCTTC. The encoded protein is CASSPLGGTGGGSYTF.

CDR3 sequence reads: CASLRGLSGYGTDTQYF. The CDR3 DNA sequence: TGCGCCAGCCTCAGGGGGCTTTCAGGCTATGGCACAGATACGCAGTATTTT. The chain employs TRBV5-1 and TRBJ2-3; 8 nucleotides align to TRBD1. V trimming: 7 bases; J trimming: 1 base; junction bases outside the gene matches: 14. Germline CDR1 SGHRS, CDR2 YFSETQ. The CDR3 is made up of 17 amino acids.

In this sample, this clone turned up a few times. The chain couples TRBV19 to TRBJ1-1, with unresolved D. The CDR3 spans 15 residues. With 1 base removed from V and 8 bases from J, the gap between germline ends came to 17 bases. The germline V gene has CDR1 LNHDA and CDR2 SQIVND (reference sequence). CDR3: CASSIGSSVRIEAFF. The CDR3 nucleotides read TGTGCCAGTAGTATAGGGAGCAGCGTGCGAATCGAAGCTTTCTTT.

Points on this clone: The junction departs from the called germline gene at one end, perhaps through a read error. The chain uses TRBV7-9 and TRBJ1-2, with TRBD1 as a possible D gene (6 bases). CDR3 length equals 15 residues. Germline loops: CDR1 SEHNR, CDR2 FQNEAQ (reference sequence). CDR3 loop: CSSSLSGTPNYGYTF. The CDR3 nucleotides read TGTTCCAGCAGCCTCTCCGGGACACCTAACTATGGCTACACCTTC.

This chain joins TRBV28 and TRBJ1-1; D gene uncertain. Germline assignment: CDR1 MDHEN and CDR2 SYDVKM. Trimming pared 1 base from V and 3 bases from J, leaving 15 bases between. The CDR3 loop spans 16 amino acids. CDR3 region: CASSLFPRVGDTEAFF. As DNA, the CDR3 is TGTGCCAGCAGTTTATTCCCCCGGGTCGGGGACACTGAAGCTTTCTTT.

The CDR3 DNA follows: TGCAGCGTTGACAGGGTAGGGAACACTGAAGCTTTCTTT. Amino acid sequence: CSVDRVGNTEAFF. V usage is TRBV29-1 and J usage is TRBJ1-1; D possibly corresponds to TRBD1 (5 bases). This CDR3 has 13 amino acids. Germline values: CDR1 SQVTM, CDR2 ANQGSEA. V lost 3 bases and J 1 base, leaving 9 bases between the germline ends.

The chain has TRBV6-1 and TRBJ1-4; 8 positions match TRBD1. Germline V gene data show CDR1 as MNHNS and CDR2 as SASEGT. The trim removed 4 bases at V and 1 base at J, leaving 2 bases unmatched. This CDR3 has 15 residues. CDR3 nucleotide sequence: TGTGCCAGCAGTGGGACAGGGCGAACTAATGAAAAACTGTTTTTT. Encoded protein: CASSGTGRTNEKLFF.

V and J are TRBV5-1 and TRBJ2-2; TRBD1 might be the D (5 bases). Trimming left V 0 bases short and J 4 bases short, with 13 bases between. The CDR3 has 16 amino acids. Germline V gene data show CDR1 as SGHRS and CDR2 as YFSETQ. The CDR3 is CASSLDPAGRTGELFF. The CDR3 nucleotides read TGCGCCAGCAGCTTGGATCCGGCAGGGCGCACCGGGGAGCTGTTTTTT.

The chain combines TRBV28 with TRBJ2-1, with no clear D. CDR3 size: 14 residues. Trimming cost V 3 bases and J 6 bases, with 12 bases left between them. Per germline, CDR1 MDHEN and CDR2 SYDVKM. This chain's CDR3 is CASSLPNDFNEQFF. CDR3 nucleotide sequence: TGTGCCAGCAGTTTGCCGAACGACTTCAATGAGCAGTTCTTC.

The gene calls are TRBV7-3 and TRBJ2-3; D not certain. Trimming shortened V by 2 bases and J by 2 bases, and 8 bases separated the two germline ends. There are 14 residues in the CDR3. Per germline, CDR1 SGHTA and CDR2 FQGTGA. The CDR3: CASSLGLDTDTQYF. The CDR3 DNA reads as TGTGCCAGCAGCTTAGGGCTCGACACAGATACGCAGTATTTT.